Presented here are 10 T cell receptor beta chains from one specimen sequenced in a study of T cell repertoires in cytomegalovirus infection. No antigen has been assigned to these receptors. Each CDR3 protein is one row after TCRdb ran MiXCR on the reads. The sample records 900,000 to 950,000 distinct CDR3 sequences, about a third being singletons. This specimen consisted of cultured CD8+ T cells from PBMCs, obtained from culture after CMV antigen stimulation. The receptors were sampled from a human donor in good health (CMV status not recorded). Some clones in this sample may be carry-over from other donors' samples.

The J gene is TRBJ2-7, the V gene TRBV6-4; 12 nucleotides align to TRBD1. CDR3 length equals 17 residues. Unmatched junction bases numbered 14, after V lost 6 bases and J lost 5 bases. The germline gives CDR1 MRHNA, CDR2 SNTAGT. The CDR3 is CASSTLDTGTGGDEQYF. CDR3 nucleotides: TGTGCCAGCAGCACACTTGATACCGGGACAGGGGGCGACGAGCAGTACTTC.

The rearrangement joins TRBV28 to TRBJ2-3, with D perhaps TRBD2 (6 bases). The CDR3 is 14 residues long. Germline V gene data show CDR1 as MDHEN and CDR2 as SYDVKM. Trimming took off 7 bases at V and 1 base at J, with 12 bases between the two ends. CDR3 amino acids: CASTVRGGTDTQYF. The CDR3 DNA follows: TGTGCCAGCACCGTCCGCGGGGGCACAGATACGCAGTATTTT.

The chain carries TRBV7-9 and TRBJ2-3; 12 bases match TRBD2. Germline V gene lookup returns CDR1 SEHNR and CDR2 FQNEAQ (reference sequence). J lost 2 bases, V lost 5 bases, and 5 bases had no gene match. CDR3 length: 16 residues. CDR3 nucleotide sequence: TGTGCCAGCAGCCCACGACTAGCGGGGGCCACAGATACGCAGTATTTT. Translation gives CASSPRLAGATDTQYF.

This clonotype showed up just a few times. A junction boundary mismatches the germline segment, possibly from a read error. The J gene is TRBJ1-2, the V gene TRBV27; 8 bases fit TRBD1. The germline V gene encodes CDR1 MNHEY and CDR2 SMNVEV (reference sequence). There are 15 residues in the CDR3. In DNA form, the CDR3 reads TGTGCCAGCAGTCTATCCCGGACAGGGAACTATGGCTACACCTTC. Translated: CASSLSRTGNYGYTF.

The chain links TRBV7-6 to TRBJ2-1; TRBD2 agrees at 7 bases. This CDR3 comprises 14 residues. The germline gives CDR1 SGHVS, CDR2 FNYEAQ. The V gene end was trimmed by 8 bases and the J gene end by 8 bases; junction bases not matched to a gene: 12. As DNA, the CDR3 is TGTGCCAGCGAATGGACTAGTGGGGTCGATGAGCAGTTCTTC. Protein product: CASEWTSGVDEQFF.

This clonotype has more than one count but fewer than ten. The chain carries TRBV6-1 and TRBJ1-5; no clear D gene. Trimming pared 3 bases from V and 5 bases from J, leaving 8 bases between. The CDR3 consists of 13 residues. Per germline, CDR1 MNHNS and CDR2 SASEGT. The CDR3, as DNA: TGTGCCAGCAGTGACTGGCCTGATCAGCCCCAGCATTTT. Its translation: CASSDWPDQPQHF.

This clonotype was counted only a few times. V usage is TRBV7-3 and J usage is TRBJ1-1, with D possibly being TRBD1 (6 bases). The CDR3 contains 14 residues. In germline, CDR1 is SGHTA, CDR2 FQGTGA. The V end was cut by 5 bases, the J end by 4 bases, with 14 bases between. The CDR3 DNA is TGTGCCAGCAGCCCCACAGGGTCGGTCACTGAAGCTTTCTTT. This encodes CASSPTGSVTEAFF. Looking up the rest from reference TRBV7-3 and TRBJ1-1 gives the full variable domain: GAGVSQTPSNKVTEKGKYVELRCDPISGHTALYWYRQSLGQGPEFLIYFQGTGAADDSGLPNDRFFAVRPEGSVSTLKIQRTERGDSAVYLCASSPTGSVTEAFFGQGTRLTVV.

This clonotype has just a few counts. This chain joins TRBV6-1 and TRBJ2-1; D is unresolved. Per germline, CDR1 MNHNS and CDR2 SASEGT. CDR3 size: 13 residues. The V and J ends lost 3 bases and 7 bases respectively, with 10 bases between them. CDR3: CASSDLGPNEQFF. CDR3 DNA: TGTGCCAGCAGTGATCTCGGTCCTAATGAGCAGTTCTTC.

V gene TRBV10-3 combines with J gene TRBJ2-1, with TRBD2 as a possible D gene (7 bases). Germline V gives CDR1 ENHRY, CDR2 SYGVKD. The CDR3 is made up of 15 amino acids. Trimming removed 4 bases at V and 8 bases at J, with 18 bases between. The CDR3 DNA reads TGTGCCATCAGTGCCTTAGGGGGGGGGACTGATGAGCAGTTCTTC. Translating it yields CAISALGGGTDEQFF.

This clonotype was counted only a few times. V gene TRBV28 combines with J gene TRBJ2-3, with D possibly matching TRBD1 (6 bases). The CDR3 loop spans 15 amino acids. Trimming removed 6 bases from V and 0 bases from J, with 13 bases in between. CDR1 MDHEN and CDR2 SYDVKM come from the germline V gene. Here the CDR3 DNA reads TGTGCCAGCAGCATAGGGGGATTCAGCACAGATACGCAGTATTTT. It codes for CASSIGGFSTDTQYF.